This passage covers 24 T cell receptor beta chains from one sample sequenced in a study of cytomegalovirus exposure and HLA in healthy donors. The PCR used 60 Vbeta and 13 Jbeta primers. Clones were sequenced by immunoSEQ multiplex PCR, and TCRdb holds only the in-frame ones, with some missing. The sample shows about 180,000 clones, 77% of them seen only once. Sequences were obtained from PBMCs. These receptor sequences come from a man aged 18 to 35 in good health and CMV-seronegative.

This clone was seen a handful of times. This rearrangement joins TRBV19 to TRBJ2-3, with D possibly TRBD2 on 6 matching bases. The V end lost 4 bases, the J end lost 2 bases, and 16 bases lay between the germline ends. The CDR3 has 16 residues. Germline V gives CDR1 LNHDA, CDR2 SQIVND (reference sequence). The CDR3 protein is CASSTPGGPHTDTQYF. CDR3 in DNA: TGTGCCAGTAGTACCCCCGGGGGACCACACACAGATACGCAGTATTTT.

The rearrangement joins TRBV27 to TRBJ2-3, with 8 bases that match TRBD2. V gave up 1 base and J gave up 0 bases; unmatched junction bases: 3. This CDR3 spans 16 amino acids. Germline CDR1 MNHEY, CDR2 SMNVEV (reference sequence). CDR3 sequence: CASSLFTSGSTDTQYF. The CDR3, as DNA: TGTGCCAGCAGTTTATTTACTAGCGGAAGCACAGATACGCAGTATTTT.

This chain joins TRBV30 and TRBJ2-1; 8 nucleotides match TRBD2. V was pared by 5 bases and J by 4 bases, with 10 bases of the junction left unmatched. Germline-derived CDR1 and CDR2 are GTSNPN and SVGIG (reference sequence). The CDR3 totals 15 residues. The CDR3 DNA follows: TGTGCCTGGTTACCAGGAGGGACTAGATACAATGAGCAGTTCTTC. It specifies CAWLPGGTRYNEQFF.

This chain connects TRBV29-1 to TRBJ2-7; 11 nucleotides match TRBD2. Germline V gene data show CDR1 as SQVTM and CDR2 as ANQGSEA. The CDR3 is made up of 14 amino acids. V was clipped by 5 bases and J by 3 bases; unmatched bases: 6. The CDR3: CSVRTSGSFYEQYF. The CDR3 region has the DNA TGCAGCGTTCGAACTAGCGGGAGCTTCTACGAGCAGTACTTC.

The chain uses TRBV5-5 and TRBJ2-2; D uncertain. CDR1 and CDR2 (germline): SGHKS, YYEKEE (reference sequence). V dropped 0 bases and J dropped 7 bases, with 10 bases sitting between them. The CDR3 has 14 residues. CDR3 in amino acids: CASSLAGSHGELFF. Written as DNA, the CDR3 is TGTGCCAGCAGCTTGGCGGGTTCCCACGGGGAGCTGTTTTTT. Full variable domain (rest looked up from reference TRBV5-5 and TRBJ2-2): DAGVTQSPTHLIKTRGQQVTLRCSPISGHKSVSWYQQVLGQGPQFIFQYYEKEERGRGNFPDRFSARQFPNYSSELNVNALLLGDSALYLCASSLAGSHGELFFGEGSRLTVL.

This clone appeared a single time. This rearrangement joins TRBV7-2 to TRBJ1-1; tentatively, D is TRBD1 (5 bases). The V end lost 3 bases, the J end lost 0 bases, and 11 bases lay between the germline ends. Per the germline V gene, CDR1 is SGHTA and CDR2 is FQGNSA. This CDR3 spans 15 amino acids. This chain's CDR3 is CASSFTGGLNTEAFF. The DNA for the CDR3 is TGTGCCAGCAGCTTTACAGGTGGCCTGAACACTGAAGCTTTCTTT. Full variable domain (rest looked up from reference TRBV7-2 and TRBJ1-1): GAGVSQSPSNKVTEKGKDVELRCDPISGHTALYWYRQSLGQGLEFLIYFQGNSAPDKSGLPSDRFSAERTGGSVSTLTIQRTQQEDSAVYLCASSFTGGLNTEAFFGQGTRLTVV.

The chain is built from TRBV18 and TRBJ2-5; maybe TRBD2 (5 bases). This CDR3 contains 16 residues. The V end lost 0 bases, the J end lost 6 bases, and 17 bases lay between the germline ends. Germline V gene lookup returns CDR1 KGHSH and CDR2 LQKENI. CDR3 region: CASSPPGVGSEKTQYF. CDR3 in DNA: TGTGCCAGCTCACCACCGGGAGTAGGGAGTGAAAAGACCCAGTACTTC.

J is TRBJ1-6 and V is TRBV27; D possibly corresponds to TRBD1 (6 bases). The germline V and J ends were trimmed by 6 bases and 6 bases, with 15 bases remaining between them. Germline V gene lookup returns CDR1 MNHEY and CDR2 SMNVEV (reference sequence). The CDR3 is 15 residues long. The CDR3 is CASSQFTGRNSPLHF. For the CDR3, the DNA is TGTGCCAGCAGCCAGTTTACAGGGCGTAATTCACCCCTCCACTTT.

The rearrangement joins TRBV11-2 to TRBJ2-1; TRBD1 aligns across 8 bases. The junction had 6 bases not matched to a gene; V was cut back by 1 base and J by 7 bases. Germline CDR1 and CDR2: SGHAT and FQNNGV. The CDR3 extends over 15 amino acids. CDR3 nucleotide sequence: TGTGCCAGCAGCTTAGGTCCTACAGGGGGGAATGAGCAGTTCTTC. This encodes CASSLGPTGGNEQFF.

This chain links TRBV11-2 with TRBJ2-1, with TRBD2 matching over 10 bases. Germline CDR1 reads SGHAT; CDR2 reads FQNNGV. CDR3 length equals 15 residues. With V trimmed by 7 bases and J by 9 bases, 12 bases remained unmatched. The DNA of the CDR3 is TGTGCCAGCATCCAAAAGGAGCGGGAGGGCGGTGAGCAGTTCTTC. Its protein is CASIQKEREGGEQFF.

The CDR3 protein is CASSLEVWGHPSQYF. The CDR3 bases are TGCGCCAGCAGCTTGGAGGTATGGGGACACCCCTCGCAGTACTTC. The chain recombines TRBV5-1 with TRBJ2-7, with D maybe TRBD1 (6 bases). Germline lookup yields CDR1 SGHRS and CDR2 YFSETQ. The CDR3 is 15 amino acids. V lost 0 bases and J lost 9, with 19 bases in between.

This sequence joins TRBV2 and TRBJ1-5; possibly TRBD1 for D (6 bases). Trimming removed 4 bases from V and 2 bases from J, with 9 bases in between. This CDR3 region has 14 residues. Germline V CDR1 and CDR2: SNHLY, FYNNEI. The CDR3: CASSATGRNQPQHF. The CDR3 coding sequence is TGTGCCAGCAGTGCAACAGGGCGCAATCAGCCCCAGCATTTT.

This clone occurred a few times. This sequence joins TRBV2 and TRBJ2-7; D is undetermined. The CDR3 has 14 residues. Germline V gene data show CDR1 as SNHLY and CDR2 as FYNNEI. Trimming stripped 2 bases from V and 4 bases from J, with 12 bases between. The CDR3 is CASSEPRVAYEQYF. In DNA, the CDR3 is TGTGCCAGCAGTGAACCCCGGGTGGCGTACGAGCAGTACTTC.

V and J are TRBV5-1 and TRBJ1-6, with 8 bases matching TRBD1. Germline V CDR1 and CDR2: SGHRS, YFSETQ. The CDR3 covers 18 residues. J gave up 8 bases and V 5 bases, and 18 bases lay outside the gene matches. Here the CDR3 reads CASRVSDRGVMVDSPLHF. In nucleotides, the CDR3 is TGCGCCAGCAGAGTTTCCGACAGGGGAGTAATGGTGGATTCACCCCTCCACTTT.

This clone is a singleton in its sample. The genes are TRBV27 and TRBJ2-3, with 7 bases lining up with TRBD2. This CDR3 spans 16 amino acids. J gave up 0 bases and V 3 bases, and 6 bases lay outside the gene matches. Looked up from germline, CDR1 is MNHEY and CDR2 is SMNVEV (reference sequence). The CDR3 region is CASSFWTGGSTDTQYF. In DNA, the CDR3 is TGTGCCAGCAGTTTTTGGACGGGGGGTAGCACAGATACGCAGTATTTT.

V and J are TRBV14 and TRBJ2-3, with 7 bases that match TRBD1. The CDR3 has 15 amino acids. J gave up 0 bases and V 2 bases, and 2 bases lay outside the gene matches. From germline, CDR1 is SGHDN and CDR2 FVKESK. CDR3 sequence: CASSQYRGSTDTQYF. The CDR3 DNA is TGTGCCAGCAGCCAATACAGGGGTAGCACAGATACGCAGTATTTT.

The sample holds one count of this clone. The chain employs TRBV9 and TRBJ2-7; TRBD2 matches at 7 bases. Looked up from germline, CDR1 is SGDLS and CDR2 is YYNGEE. The CDR3 has 13 amino acids. J gave up 7 bases and V 3 bases, and 7 bases lay outside the gene matches. CDR3 sequence: CASSAPSGGEQYF. CDR3 in DNA: TGTGCCAGCAGCGCCCCGTCGGGGGGTGAGCAGTACTTC. The full variable domain, its missing parts supplied by reference TRBV9 and TRBJ2-7, is DSGVTQTPKHLITATGQRVTLRCSPRSGDLSVYWYQQSLDQGLQFLIQYYNGEERAKGNILERFSAQQFPDLHSELNLSSLELGDSALYFCASSAPSGGEQYFGPGTRLTVT.

The chain is built from TRBV5-1 and TRBJ2-1; the D is unclear. The germline V and J ends were trimmed by 0 bases and 6 bases, with 13 bases remaining between them. The germline CDR1 and CDR2 sequences are SGHRS and YFSETQ. The CDR3 has 15 amino acids. The CDR3 protein is CASSLGESFTNEQFF. The CDR3 DNA reads TGCGCCAGCAGCTTGGGTGAGAGTTTCACCAATGAGCAGTTCTTC.

The chain carries TRBV29-1 and TRBJ1-1; no reliable D call. In germline, CDR1 is SQVTM, CDR2 ANQGSEA. The CDR3 has 11 residues. V lost 5 bases, J lost 4 bases, and 8 bases lay in between. The CDR3: CSVPRSTEAFF. The CDR3 DNA follows: TGCAGCGTTCCGAGAAGCACTGAAGCTTTCTTT.

Worth noting for this clone: The sample carries other DNA sequences with the same CDR3. V gene TRBV18 combines with J gene TRBJ1-2, with D possibly TRBD1 on 5 matching bases. V lost 3 bases, J lost 0 bases, and 11 bases lay in between. CDR1 is KGHSH, CDR2 LQKENI, per germline. The CDR3 runs to 15 residues. CDR3 in amino acids: CASSPGGSTNYGYTF. The CDR3 DNA sequence: TGTGCCAGCTCACCCGGGGGGAGTACTAACTATGGCTACACCTTC.

The V gene is TRBV7-8, the J gene TRBJ2-7; TRBD2 agrees at 9 bases. This CDR3 region has 15 residues. V lost 2 bases to trimming and J lost 5 bases; unmatched junction nucleotides: 7. The germline CDR1 and CDR2 sequences are SGHVS and FQNEAQ. The CDR3 protein is CASSLREAGGDEQYF. In DNA form, the CDR3 reads TGTGCCAGCAGCTTAAGGGAAGCGGGAGGCGACGAGCAGTACTTC.

The chain links TRBV5-4 to TRBJ1-1; perhaps TRBD1 as D (6 bases). The V end lost 2 bases, the J end lost 4 bases, and 15 bases lay between the germline ends. The CDR3 is made up of 15 amino acids. Per germline, CDR1 SGHNT and CDR2 YYREEE (reference sequence). In DNA form, the CDR3 reads TGTGCCAGCAGCTTTGGGAACAGGGAAAGCACTGAAGCTTTCTTT. Translated, it gives CASSFGNRESTEAFF.

This chain links TRBV1 with TRBJ2-1; the table's D call, TRBD2, has no DNA check behind it. TRBV1 is a listed pseudogene. CDR3 size: 16 residues. CDR3 sequence (DNA): TGCACCAGCAGCCAAGTCCGGAGTCTACCTTACAATGAGCAGTTCTTC. Encoded protein: CTSSQVRSLPYNEQFF.

The chain employs TRBV19 and TRBJ2-7; D perhaps matches TRBD2 (5 bases). Germline V CDR1 and CDR2: LNHDA, SQIVND (reference sequence). The CDR3 runs 11 residues. With 4 bases removed from V and 7 bases from J, the gap between germline ends came to 8 bases. CDR3 amino acids: CASSNSGEQYF. The CDR3, as DNA: TGTGCCAGTAGTAATTCGGGGGAGCAGTACTTC.